This T cell receptor (beta chain) derives from a study of blood T cell repertoires in COVID-19 (dated by TCRdb to 2019 to 2021). General notes on the study: Samples covering the acute and convalescent phases of COVID-19 were provided by collaborators in the United States, Italy and Spain. The prospective study material was composed of cDNA or gDNA derived from T cells, B-cell-depleted T cells, or PBMCs. The dataset comprised deeply sampled blood TCRbeta repertoires from subjects exposed to, actively infected with, or recovered from COVID-19. The repertoires were released in a freely available public database intended as a resource for research on the immune response to SARS-CoV-2. Samples were obtained from the ongoing ImmuneRACE study (first 160 participants) and from 1,254 subjects provided by 6 global collaborators. The sample metadata nearly always contained a de-identified subject ID, COVID-19 status, age in years and sex. HLA class I and class II types, where available, came from metadata supplied by the sample provider rather than from assay-based typing. Paper-wide results and their limitations: How much clinical and demographic metadata was included differed by source and by participant, and the metadata was provided uncurated.

The immunoSEQ Assay, a bias-controlled multiplex PCR, was used to amplify TCRbeta CDR3 regions from genomic DNA. The authors' pipeline ran thus. Nucleated cell counts per sample were estimated from amplification of reference gene primers within the assay. Sequence reads were collapsed and filtered to measure the absolute abundance of every unique TCRbeta CDR3 rearrangement. For each sample, productive Simpson clonality was calculated as the square root of Simpson's diversity index across productive rearrangements. Not all clones reach the TCRdb copy of this immuneACCESS table, which keeps in-frame sequences only. Checked studies attribute under half of the gap to unresolved V genes and leave the rest unexplained. V and J calls and clone size are as listed in that table; D and trimming were resolved from the DNA. This sample gives under 350,000 clones in total; around 87% of them show up just once. Clones ranked in the top ten supply 3.5% to 4% of the sample.

Collaborating institutions collected whole blood in K2EDTA tubes following their own protocols. For TCRbeta analysis, collaborators shipped samples as frozen whole blood, isolated PBMCs, or DNA extracted from either of those sample types. V is cut by 4 bases and J by 6 bases, and the space between the germline ends is 18 bases. Based on the germline V gene (reference sequence), the CDR1 and CDR2 sequences are PRHDT and FYEKMQ. From its cysteine to its phenylalanine, the CDR3 spans 15 amino acids. Only the CDR3 DNA stays, 45 bases, in frame from base 1. Comment on this clone: This receptor's antigen is unknown. Per-base qualities were not stored, and no clone one base away is much larger.

This clonotype was sampled from a man aged 18 to 30 with active or convalescent COVID-19. Sequencing was carried out using peripheral blood. This receptor chain uses TRBV13 and TRBJ1-2; tentative D gene TRBD1, with 5 bases matching. The nucleotide sequence is TGTGCCAGCAGCTCCCCCCCCCAGGGATGGAATGGCTACACCTTC. It specifies CASSSPPQGWNGYTF.